This T cell receptor (beta chain) originates from a study of OX40 agonist ivuxolimab in advanced cancers. As for the study in general: As their treatment, patients were administered ivuxolimab, an agonistic anti-OX40 (CD134) antibody. Three patients showed partial responses: one hepatocellular carcinoma and two cutaneous melanoma cases.

Concerning this clone itself: Its target is not known.

Study-wide results and limits: The CD4+ and CD8+ T cells in the blood had expanded clonally by week 6 at 0.1 to 3.0 mg/kg. Expanded clones belonging to CD8+ T cells outnumbered, on average, those of CD4+.

The CDR3 length is 13 residues. CDR1 SGHVS and CDR2 FQNEAQ come from the germline V gene. Between the trimmed V and J ends, which lost 1 base and 5 bases, there was a span of 7 bases. Produced via immunoSEQ multiplex PCR; TCRdb's table is partial and in-frame only. The table lists around 18,000 clones, just under 75% of them singletons. This chain joins TRBV7-8 and TRBJ2-3, with D perhaps TRBD2 (5 bases). This specimen was CD4+ or CD8+ T cells sorted from blood, taken in a trial of the OX40 agonist ivuxolimab. The origin of this receptor is an adult with an advanced solid tumor such as melanoma, head and neck, liver or kidney cancer. The CDR3 loop reads CASSLGGKDTQYF. CDR3 DNA: TGTGCCAGCAGCTTAGGAGGGAAAGATACGCAGTATTTT.